This TCR beta chain is from a study of blood T cell repertoires in COVID-19. Across the study: Collection of acute and convalescent COVID-19 samples took place in the United States, Italy and Spain.

This clone was observed a few times. Only in-frame clones appear in the TCRdb table, and some are missing; sequencing was by immunoSEQ multiplex PCR. The profile shows some 46,000 clones, over 75% of them singletons. Sequencing used peripheral blood. The source of this sequence is a man aged 45 to 65 with acute or convalescent COVID-19.

The CDR3 reads CASSRRPNEKLFF. The CDR3 coding sequence is TGTGCCAGCAGCCGGAGGCCTAATGAAAAACTGTTTTTT. The rearrangement links TRBV11-1 to TRBJ1-4; D gene unclear. Per germline, CDR1 SGHAT and CDR2 FQDESV (reference sequence). CDR3 length: 13 amino acids. Trimming removed 5 bases at V and 3 bases at J, with 7 bases between.